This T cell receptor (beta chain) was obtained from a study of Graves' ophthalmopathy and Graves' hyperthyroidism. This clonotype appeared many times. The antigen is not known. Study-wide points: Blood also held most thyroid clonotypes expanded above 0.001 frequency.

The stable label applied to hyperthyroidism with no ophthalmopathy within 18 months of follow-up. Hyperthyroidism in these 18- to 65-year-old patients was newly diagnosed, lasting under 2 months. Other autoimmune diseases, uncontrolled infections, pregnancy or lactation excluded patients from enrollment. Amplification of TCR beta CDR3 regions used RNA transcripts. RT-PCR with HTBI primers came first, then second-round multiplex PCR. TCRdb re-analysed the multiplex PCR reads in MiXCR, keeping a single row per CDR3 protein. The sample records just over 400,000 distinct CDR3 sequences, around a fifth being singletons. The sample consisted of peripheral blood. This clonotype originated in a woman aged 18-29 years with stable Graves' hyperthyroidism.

The CDR3: CASSPAGGPNEQYF. In DNA, the CDR3 is TGTGCCAGCTCACCAGCGGGAGGGCCGAACGAGCAGTACTTC. The rearrangement uses TRBV18 and TRBJ2-7, with 9 bases that match TRBD2. CDR1 KGHSH and CDR2 LQKENI come from the germline V gene. The CDR3 totals 14 residues. With V trimmed by 2 bases and J by 5 bases, 4 bases remained unmatched.